What follows is one TCR beta chain and its context. The data derive from a study of blood T cell repertoires in COVID-19. Study overall: Donors in the United States, Italy and Spain gave samples during acute or convalescent COVID-19.

Sequencing used immunoSEQ multiplex PCR; TCRdb keeps in-frame clones, though not all of them. The sample records approximately 140,000 clones, less than 90% being singletons. The CDR3 spans 14 residues. V gave up 3 bases and J gave up 4 bases, with 11 bases separating them. Germline CDR1 reads SGDLS; CDR2 reads YYNGEE. Seattle enrolled patients during active infection and tracked them longitudinally. What was sequenced was peripheral blood. The TCR comes from a man aged 30-40 years with COVID-19, enrolled during active disease. The chain couples TRBV9 to TRBJ2-1; tentatively, D is TRBD1 (7 bases). The CDR3 sequence: CASSGGTAYNEQFF. CDR3 DNA sequence: TGTGCCAGCAGCGGCGGGACAGCATACAATGAGCAGTTCTTC.